The following is a T cell receptor (beta chain) sequence with its context. Its antigen is not identified. The sample belongs to a study of shared clonotypes between healthy human individuals. Study-wide results and limits: Clonotypes not shared had lower generation probabilities than those common to all four donors.

Splitting the CD4+ cells yielded a CD45RA+ naive subset and a CD45RA-negative memory subset. Several immunoSEQ 96-well plates shared each subset's DNA, each plate a replicate. Sequencing used immunoSEQ multiplex PCR; TCRdb keeps in-frame clones, though not all of them. The sample shows approximately 1,500,000 clones, 95% to 99% of them seen only once. This CDR3 comprises 17 residues. Between the trimmed V and J ends, which lost 5 bases and 6 bases, there was a span of 23 bases. CDR1 and CDR2 (germline): SGHTA, FQGNSA. The TCR was taken from a man aged 25-45 years in good health. Sequencing used naive CD4+ T cells sorted from blood. Regarding subset: CD45RA+ positively selected. The chain joins TRBV7-2 to TRBJ1-5; possible D gene TRBD1, 5 bases. CDR3 DNA sequence: TGTGCCAGCAGCGCGATGCTGAAGGGTTGGGGACGTCAGCCCCAGCATTTT. It encodes CASSAMLKGWGRQPQHF.